Sequencing of this T cell receptor beta chain was carried out in a study of chemoradiotherapy in HPV16-positive cancers. Findings and caveats of the study: Only a couple of HPV16-positive patients supplied the functional HPV-specificity definition. During treatment, candidate HPV-specific clones and E7-related motifs expanded in tumor. Better recurrence-free survival went with HPV-responsive T-cell expansion in HPV16-positive patients.

The method was immunoSEQ multiplex PCR; TCRdb's version includes in-frame clones alone and lacks a portion of them. This sample has some 1,600 clones, with around 93% found just once. This CDR3 region has 14 residues. Germline CDR1 and CDR2: SSHAT and FNYEAQ (reference sequence). Concerning this clone: Its antigen is unknown. Relative to the germline gene, one junction end is altered; a read error may explain this.

This receptor was obtained from a human donor with HPV-associated anogenital cancer. Sequenced here: tumor tissue, sampled from a patient who underwent chemoradiotherapy. The J gene is TRBJ2-1, the V gene TRBV7-7; no firm D call. The CDR3 DNA reads TGTGCTAGCAGCTTGTCCCAGAAGAACAATGAGCAGTTCTTC. It encodes CASSLSQKNNEQFF.